A selection of T cell receptor beta chains follows, all from one sample in a study of blood T cell repertoires in COVID-19. TCRdb's copy holds only in-frame clones and misses some; the assay was immunoSEQ multiplex PCR. The sample consists of 200,000 to 250,000 clones, 82% of them appearing once. The sequencing sample was made of peripheral blood. The receptors derive from a woman aged 18-30 years with acute or convalescent COVID-19. Each CDR3 is given with its conserved first and last residue. Each record gives: J gene, V gene, CDR3 length, CDR3 protein.

j_call: TRBJ2-5; v_call: TRBV2; cdr3_length: 16; cdr3_aa: CASSFVPGQGPGTQYF
j_call: TRBJ1-1; v_call: TRBV10-3; cdr3_length: 14; cdr3_aa: CAISEAGGETEAFF
j_call: TRBJ2-7; v_call: TRBV6-5; cdr3_length: 14; cdr3_aa: CASVGAGSSYEQYF
j_call: TRBJ1-2; v_call: TRBV6-2/TRBV6-3; cdr3_length: 11; cdr3_aa: CASSYNRDETF
j_call: TRBJ1-2; v_call: TRBV10-3; cdr3_length: 12; cdr3_aa: CAISEHGYGYTF
j_call: TRBJ2-5; v_call: TRBV5-1; cdr3_length: 14; cdr3_aa: CASSFVFSEETQYF
j_call: TRBJ2-7; v_call: TRBV7-2; cdr3_length: 14; cdr3_aa: CASSLGDSFYEQYF
j_call: TRBJ1-3; v_call: TRBV6-2/TRBV6-3; cdr3_length: 15; cdr3_aa: CASSYDRRSGNTIYF
j_call: TRBJ1-5; v_call: TRBV2; cdr3_length: 13; cdr3_aa: CASSGESNQPQHF
j_call: TRBJ2-7; v_call: TRBV5-6; cdr3_length: 17; cdr3_aa: CASSLGRVGRARYEQYF
j_call: TRBJ2-5; v_call: TRBV7-9; cdr3_length: 15; cdr3_aa: CASSPKPGKKETQYF
j_call: TRBJ2-4; v_call: TRBV12-3/TRBV12-4; cdr3_length: 12; cdr3_aa: CASTPGKNIQYF
j_call: TRBJ2-5; v_call: TRBV3-1/TRBV3-2; cdr3_length: 17; cdr3_aa: CASSLPPSGKRQETQYF
j_call: TRBJ1-1; v_call: TRBV30; cdr3_length: 12; cdr3_aa: CAWDRPNTEAFF
j_call: TRBJ2-5; v_call: TRBV24-1; cdr3_length: 16; cdr3_aa: CATSDPGTGLGETQYF
j_call: TRBJ2-5; v_call: TRBV5-1; cdr3_length: 11; cdr3_aa: CASSFKETQYF
j_call: TRBJ2-1; v_call: TRBV4-3; cdr3_length: 16; cdr3_aa: CASSQDWLAGGREQFF
j_call: TRBJ1-2; v_call: TRBV7-2; cdr3_length: 17; cdr3_aa: CASSLGGAGTTNYGYTF
j_call: TRBJ2-1; v_call: TRBV7-2; cdr3_length: 17; cdr3_aa: CASSLVGFGTRDNEQFF
j_call: TRBJ1-5; v_call: TRBV10-2; cdr3_length: 15; cdr3_aa: CASRPQGFRNQPQHF
j_call: TRBJ2-5; v_call: TRBV2; cdr3_length: 15; cdr3_aa: CAARRGTGIWETQYF
j_call: TRBJ1-6; v_call: TRBV27; cdr3_length: 19; cdr3_aa: CASSLRGGLIGSYNSPLHF
j_call: TRBJ2-2; v_call: TRBV11-3; cdr3_length: 15; cdr3_aa: CASSLGGRVTGELFF
j_call: TRBJ1-2; v_call: TRBV5-6; cdr3_length: 15; cdr3_aa: CASSLGGRGNYGYTF
j_call: TRBJ2-5; v_call: TRBV4-1; cdr3_length: 15; cdr3_aa: CASSPGVTQQETQYF
j_call: TRBJ2-5; v_call: TRBV19; cdr3_length: 18; cdr3_aa: CASSIGYGTSAYQETQYF
j_call: TRBJ2-2; v_call: TRBV7-2; cdr3_length: 15; cdr3_aa: CASSLVLSSAGELFF
j_call: TRBJ1-6; v_call: TRBV18; cdr3_length: 15; cdr3_aa: CASSPLAGGNSPLHF
j_call: TRBJ1-1; v_call: TRBV19; cdr3_length: 18; cdr3_aa: CASSIRGIGDTMNTEAFF
j_call: TRBJ2-7; v_call: TRBV18; cdr3_length: 16; cdr3_aa: CASSPRLAGGAYEQYF
j_call: TRBJ2-7; v_call: TRBV19; cdr3_length: 15; cdr3_aa: CASSIRFSGPLEQYF
j_call: TRBJ2-1; v_call: TRBV29-1; cdr3_length: 12; cdr3_aa: CSLTSYGNEQFF
j_call: TRBJ2-3; v_call: TRBV19; cdr3_length: 17; cdr3_aa: CASSSPGLGSSTDTQYF
j_call: TRBJ2-2; v_call: TRBV5-1; cdr3_length: 15; cdr3_aa: CASSLPAGNTGELFF
j_call: TRBJ2-1; v_call: TRBV7-2; cdr3_length: 18; cdr3_aa: CASSLVRSSGSNIGEQFF
j_call: TRBJ2-1; v_call: TRBV4-2; cdr3_length: 16; cdr3_aa: CASSQDSGSSYNEQFF
j_call: TRBJ1-1; v_call: TRBV28; cdr3_length: 15; cdr3_aa: CASSYGDWPFAEAFF
j_call: TRBJ1-2; v_call: TRBV7-2; cdr3_length: 15; cdr3_aa: CASSLLGQNNYGYTF
j_call: TRBJ2-3; v_call: TRBV3-1/TRBV3-2; cdr3_length: 17; cdr3_aa: CASRDKGLAGLRNTQYF
j_call: TRBJ2-5; v_call: TRBV20-1; cdr3_length: 16; cdr3_aa: CSASRGPDRVGETQYF
j_call: TRBJ1-3; v_call: TRBV7-9; cdr3_length: 16; cdr3_aa: CASSLDSRLTGNTIYF
j_call: TRBJ1-2; v_call: TRBV27; cdr3_length: 17; cdr3_aa: CASSSKPGQILVYGYTF
j_call: TRBJ2-3; v_call: TRBV5-6; cdr3_length: 12; cdr3_aa: CASTLYSDTQYF
j_call: TRBJ1-2; v_call: TRBV5-1; cdr3_length: 13; cdr3_aa: CASSPGQSYGYTF
j_call: TRBJ2-7; v_call: TRBV20-1; cdr3_length: 11; cdr3_aa: CSAGSSYEQYF
j_call: TRBJ1-3; v_call: TRBV28; cdr3_length: 15; cdr3_aa: CASRPPGFSGNTIYF
j_call: TRBJ1-5; v_call: TRBV7-2; cdr3_length: 13; cdr3_aa: CASSLDTGQPQHF